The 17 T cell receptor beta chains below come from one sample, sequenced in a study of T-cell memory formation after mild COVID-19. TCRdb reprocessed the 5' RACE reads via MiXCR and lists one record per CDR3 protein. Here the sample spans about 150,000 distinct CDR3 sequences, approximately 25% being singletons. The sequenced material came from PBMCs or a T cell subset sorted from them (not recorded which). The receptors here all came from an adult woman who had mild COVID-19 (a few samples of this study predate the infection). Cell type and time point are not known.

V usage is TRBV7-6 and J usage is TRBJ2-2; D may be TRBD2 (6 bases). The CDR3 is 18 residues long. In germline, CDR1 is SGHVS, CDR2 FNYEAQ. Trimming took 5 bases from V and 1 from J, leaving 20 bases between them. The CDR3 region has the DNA TGTGCCAGCAGCCACTCGGGAGCGTGGGCCCTGAACACCGGGGAGCTGTTTTTT. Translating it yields CASSHSGAWALNTGELFF.

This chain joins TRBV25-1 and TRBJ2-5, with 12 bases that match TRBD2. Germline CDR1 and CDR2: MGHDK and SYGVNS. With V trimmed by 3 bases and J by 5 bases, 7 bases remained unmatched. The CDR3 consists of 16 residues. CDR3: CASSDLLAGGGETQYF. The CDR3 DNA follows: TGTGCCAGCAGTGACCTTCTAGCGGGAGGGGGGGAGACCCAGTACTTC.

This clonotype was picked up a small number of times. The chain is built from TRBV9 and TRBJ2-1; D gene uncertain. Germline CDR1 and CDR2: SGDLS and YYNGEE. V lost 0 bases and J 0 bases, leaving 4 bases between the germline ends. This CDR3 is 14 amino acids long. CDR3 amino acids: CASSVGSSYNEQFF. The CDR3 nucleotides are TGTGCCAGCAGCGTAGGTAGCTCCTACAATGAGCAGTTCTTC. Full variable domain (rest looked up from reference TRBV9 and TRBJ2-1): DSGVTQTPKHLITATGQRVTLRCSPRSGDLSVYWYQQSLDQGLQFLIQYYNGEERAKGNILERFSAQQFPDLHSELNLSSLELGDSALYFCASSVGSSYNEQFFGPGTRLTVL.

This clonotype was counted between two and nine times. CDR3 residues: CASSQDLAGVSPVDTQYF. The CDR3 bases are TGCGCCAGCAGCCAAGATCTAGCGGGAGTTTCTCCCGTAGATACGCAGTATTTT. J is TRBJ2-3 and V is TRBV4-3, with 10 nucleotides matching TRBD2. The V gene's germline CDR1 is LGHNA and CDR2 YSLEER. V trimming: 0 bases; J trimming: 5 bases; junction bases outside the gene matches: 11. The CDR3 spans 18 residues.

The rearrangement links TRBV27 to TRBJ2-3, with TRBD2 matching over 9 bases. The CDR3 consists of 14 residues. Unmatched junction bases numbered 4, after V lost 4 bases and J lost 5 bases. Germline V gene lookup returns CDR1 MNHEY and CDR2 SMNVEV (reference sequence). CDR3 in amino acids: CASSSSGGRDTQYF. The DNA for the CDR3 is TGTGCCAGCAGTTCCAGCGGGGGGAGAGATACGCAGTATTTT.

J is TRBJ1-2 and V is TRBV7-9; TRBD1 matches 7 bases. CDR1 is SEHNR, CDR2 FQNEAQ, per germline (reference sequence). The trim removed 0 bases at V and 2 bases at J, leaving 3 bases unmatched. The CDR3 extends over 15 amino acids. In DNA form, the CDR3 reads TGTGCCAGCAGCTTAGCCGGGACAGAGAACTATGGCTACACCTTC. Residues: CASSLAGTENYGYTF.

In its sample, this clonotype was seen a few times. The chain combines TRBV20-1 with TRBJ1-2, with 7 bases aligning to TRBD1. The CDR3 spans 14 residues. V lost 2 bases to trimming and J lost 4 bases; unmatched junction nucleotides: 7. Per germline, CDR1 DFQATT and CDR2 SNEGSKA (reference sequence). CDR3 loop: CSARHQGVGYGYTF. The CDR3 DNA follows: TGCAGTGCTAGACATCAGGGGGTTGGCTATGGCTACACCTTC.

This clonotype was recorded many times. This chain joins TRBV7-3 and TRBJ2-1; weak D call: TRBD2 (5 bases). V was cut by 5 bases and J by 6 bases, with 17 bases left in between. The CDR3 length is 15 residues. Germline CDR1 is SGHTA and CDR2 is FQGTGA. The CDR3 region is CASSPHLGGFNEQFF. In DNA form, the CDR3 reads TGTGCCAGCAGCCCCCACTTGGGCGGGTTCAATGAGCAGTTCTTC.

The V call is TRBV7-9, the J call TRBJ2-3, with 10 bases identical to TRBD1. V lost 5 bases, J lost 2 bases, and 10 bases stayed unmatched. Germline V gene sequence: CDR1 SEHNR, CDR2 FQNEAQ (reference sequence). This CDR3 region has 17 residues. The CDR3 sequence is CASSPAPTGGLTDTQYF. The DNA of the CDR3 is TGTGCCAGCAGCCCAGCTCCGACAGGGGGCCTCACAGATACGCAGTATTTT. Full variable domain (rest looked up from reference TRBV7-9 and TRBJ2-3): DTGVSQNPRHKITKRGQNVTFRCDPISEHNRLYWYRQTLGQGPEFLTYFQNEAQLEKSRLLSDRFSAERPKGSFSTLEIQRTEQGDSAMYLCASSPAPTGGLTDTQYFGPGTRLTVL.

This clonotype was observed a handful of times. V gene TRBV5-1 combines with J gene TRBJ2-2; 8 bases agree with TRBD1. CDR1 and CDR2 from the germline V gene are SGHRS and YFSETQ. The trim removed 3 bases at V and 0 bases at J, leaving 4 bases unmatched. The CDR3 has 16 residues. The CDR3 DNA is TGCGCCAGCAGCTCGGTCAGGGGGCCGAACACCGGGGAGCTGTTTTTT. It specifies CASSSVRGPNTGELFF. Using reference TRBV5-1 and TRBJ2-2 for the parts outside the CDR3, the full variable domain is KAGVTQTPRYLIKTRGQQVTLSCSPISGHRSVSWYQQTPGQGLQFLFEYFSETQRNKGNFPGRFSGRQFSNSRSEMNVSTLELGDSALYLCASSSVRGPNTGELFFGEGSRLTVL.

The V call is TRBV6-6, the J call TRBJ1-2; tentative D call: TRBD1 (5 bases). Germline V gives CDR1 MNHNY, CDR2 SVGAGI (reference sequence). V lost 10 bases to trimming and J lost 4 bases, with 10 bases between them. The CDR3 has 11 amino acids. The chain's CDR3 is CATRDGYGYTF. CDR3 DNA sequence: TGTGCCACGCGGGACGGCTATGGCTACACCTTC.

The CDR3 region is CASSTLISGSGTDTQYF. The CDR3 bases are TGTGCCAGTAGTACCCTGATTAGCGGGAGTGGAACAGATACGCAGTATTTT. This rearrangement joins TRBV19 to TRBJ2-3; 9 positions agree with TRBD2. Germline assignment: CDR1 LNHDA and CDR2 SQIVND (reference sequence). The trim removed 4 bases at V and 3 bases at J, leaving 11 bases unmatched. The CDR3 extends over 17 amino acids.

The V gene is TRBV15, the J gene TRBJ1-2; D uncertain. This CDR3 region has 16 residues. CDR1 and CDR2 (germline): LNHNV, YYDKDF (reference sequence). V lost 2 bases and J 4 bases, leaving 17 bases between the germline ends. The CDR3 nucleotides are TGTGCCACCAGCAGATCTCAGGAGGCAGCCCGCTATGGCTACACCTTC. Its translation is CATSRSQEAARYGYTF.

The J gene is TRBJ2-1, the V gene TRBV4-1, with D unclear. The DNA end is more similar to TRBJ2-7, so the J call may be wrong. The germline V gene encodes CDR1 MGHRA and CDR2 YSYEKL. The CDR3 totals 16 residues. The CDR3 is CASSQDIESTYNEQYF. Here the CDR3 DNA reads TGCGCCAGCAGCCAAGATATAGAGTCCACCTACAATGAGCAGTACTTC.

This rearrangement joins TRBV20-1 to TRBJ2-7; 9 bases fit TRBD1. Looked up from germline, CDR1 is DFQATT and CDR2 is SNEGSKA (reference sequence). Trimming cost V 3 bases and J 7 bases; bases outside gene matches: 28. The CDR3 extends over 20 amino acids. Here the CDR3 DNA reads TGCAGTGCTAGGCTAACCTGGGACAGGGCCTTACCGGGACCTTCCTTTGAGCAGTACTTC. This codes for CSARLTWDRALPGPSFEQYF.

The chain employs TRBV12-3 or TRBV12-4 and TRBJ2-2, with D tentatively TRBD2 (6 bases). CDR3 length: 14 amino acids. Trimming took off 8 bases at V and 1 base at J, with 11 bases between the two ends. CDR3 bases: TGTGCCAGCCAGGGAGGCGAGAACACCGGGGAGCTGTTTTTT. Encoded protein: CASQGGENTGELFF.

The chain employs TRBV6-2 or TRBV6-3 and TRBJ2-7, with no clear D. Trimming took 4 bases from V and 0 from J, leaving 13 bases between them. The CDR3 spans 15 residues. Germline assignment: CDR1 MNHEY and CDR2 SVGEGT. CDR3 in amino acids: CASSSIHQSSYEQYF. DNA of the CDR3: TGTGCCAGCAGTTCAATCCATCAGTCCTCCTACGAGCAGTACTTC.